This passage covers 21 T cell receptor beta chains from one sample sequenced in a study of cytomegalovirus exposure and HLA in healthy donors. This PCR relied on a set of 60 Vbeta primers and 13 Jbeta primers. TCRdb's copy holds only in-frame clones and misses some; the assay was immunoSEQ multiplex PCR. The sample yields some 120,000 clones, about 80% seen once. Sequencing was performed on PBMCs. The origin of the receptors is a woman between 18 and 29 years old in good health and CMV-seropositive.

The chain's CDR3 is CASSRDRGRDEQFF. Here the CDR3 DNA reads TGTGCCAGCTCCCGGGACAGGGGGCGCGATGAGCAGTTCTTC. The rearrangement joins TRBV5-4 to TRBJ2-1; 12 nucleotides match TRBD1. The CDR3 is made up of 14 amino acids. V lost 7 bases to trimming and J lost 8 bases; unmatched junction nucleotides: 7. Germline CDR1 is SGHNT and CDR2 is YYREEE (reference sequence).

The genes are TRBV4-1 and TRBJ2-6; 14 bases line up with TRBD2. V gave up 2 bases and J gave up 1 base; unmatched junction bases: 13. Germline V CDR1 and CDR2: MGHRA, YSYEKL. The length of the CDR3 is 22 residues. CDR3 amino acids: CASSQHPYQTSGRGSGANVLTF. CDR3 DNA: TGCGCCAGCAGCCAACACCCATATCAGACTAGCGGGAGGGGATCTGGGGCCAACGTCCTGACTTTC.

The chain employs TRBV6-5 and TRBJ2-2; 7 positions agree with TRBD2. Germline lookup yields CDR1 MNHEY and CDR2 SVGAGI. J gave up 0 bases and V 6 bases, and 4 bases lay outside the gene matches. The CDR3 sequence is 15 residues long. For the CDR3, the DNA is TGTGCCAGCAGGGCTAGCGGAGCGAACACCGGGGAGCTGTTTTTT. The encoded protein is CASRASGANTGELFF.

This clone was observed once. The rearrangement uses TRBV2 and TRBJ2-5; maybe TRBD1 (6 bases). The CDR3 length is 12 residues. CDR1 is SNHLY and CDR2 is FYNNEI in the germline V gene. Between the trimmed V and J ends, which lost 10 bases and 2 bases, there was a span of 11 bases. This CDR3 is CATGQNQETQYF. The CDR3 bases are TGTGCCACCGGACAGAATCAAGAGACCCAGTACTTC.

CDR3 in amino acids: CASTPDRVGKETQYF. CDR3 DNA: TGTGCCAGCACCCCCGACAGGGTGGGAAAGGAGACCCAGTACTTC. The chain joins TRBV6-5 to TRBJ2-5, with 7 bases identical to TRBD1. Unmatched junction bases numbered 13, after V lost 7 bases and J lost 5 bases. CDR3 length: 15 amino acids. Germline V CDR1 and CDR2: MNHEY, SVGAGI.

This clone occurred once. The gene calls are TRBV7-6 and TRBJ1-2; no firm D call. The CDR3 has 17 amino acids. V lost 5 bases, J lost 6 bases, and 25 bases lay in between. CDR1 is SGHVS and CDR2 is FNYEAQ in the germline V gene. This CDR3 reads CASSPGVARRPRDGYTF. The CDR3 region has the DNA TGTGCCAGCAGCCCTGGGGTGGCCAGGAGGCCGAGGGATGGCTACACCTTC.

The chain couples TRBV28 to TRBJ2-1; 7 positions agree with TRBD2. The CDR3 runs to 13 residues. The J segment lost 7 bases and the V segment lost 8 bases, leaving 8 bases of the junction unmatched. Germline values: CDR1 MDHEN, CDR2 SYDVKM. The CDR3 nucleotides are TGTGCCAGCGGTATAGCGGGTGAGAATGAGCAGTTCTTC. Translation gives CASGIAGENEQFF. Full variable domain (remainder filled in from reference TRBV28 and TRBJ2-1): DVKVTQSSRYLVKRTGEKVFLECVQDMDHENMFWYRQDPGLGLRLIYFSYDVKMKEKGDIPEGYSVSREKKERFSLILESASTNQTSMYLCASGIAGENEQFFGPGTRLTVL.

The gene calls are TRBV19 and TRBJ1-5; D is unclear. The V end was cut by 5 bases, the J end by 6 bases, with 11 bases between. The germline gives CDR1 LNHDA, CDR2 SQIVND (reference sequence). The CDR3 consists of 13 residues. The CDR3 DNA reads as TGTGCCAGTAGTCCCCGACTACTTCAGCCCCAGCATTTT. This translates into CASSPRLLQPQHF.

This chain joins TRBV25-1 and TRBJ2-7; D might be TRBD2 (6 bases). This CDR3 is built from 17 residues. With 2 bases removed from V and 6 bases from J, the gap between germline ends came to 23 bases. From germline, CDR1 is MGHDK and CDR2 SYGVNS. CDR3 loop: CASSERDLGLGSGEQYF. The CDR3 bases are TGTGCCAGCAGTGAACGGGACTTAGGTCTCGGGAGCGGCGAGCAGTACTTC.

This rearrangement joins TRBV4-1 to TRBJ2-7, with D unresolved. The V end lost 4 bases, the J end lost 4 bases, and 20 bases lay between the germline ends. Germline CDR1 is MGHRA and CDR2 is YSYEKL. CDR3 length: 16 amino acids. This CDR3 reads CASSPRGAPSYYEQYF. The CDR3 coding sequence is TGCGCCAGCAGCCCTAGAGGCGCGCCGTCCTATTACGAGCAGTACTTC.

The sample holds a few counts of this clone. Different DNA sequences within this sample yield the same CDR3. The J gene is TRBJ1-1, the V gene TRBV27, with a tentative D call TRBD1 (5 bases). CDR1 MNHEY and CDR2 SMNVEV come from the germline V gene (reference sequence). Deletions cut 2 bases from V and 1 base from J, with 8 bases between. The CDR3 consists of 14 residues. This chain's CDR3 is CASSLLGGNTEAFF. CDR3 DNA: TGTGCCAGCAGTTTACTGGGGGGGAACACTGAAGCTTTCTTT.

The genes are TRBV19 and TRBJ1-2; 7 bases are a match to TRBD1. Germline CDR1 reads LNHDA; CDR2 reads SQIVND (reference sequence). The CDR3 spans 14 residues. V gave up 8 bases and J gave up 6 bases; unmatched junction bases: 12. The CDR3 nucleotides read TGTGCCAGTCATCACCGGGACAGCTTGAATGGCTACACCTTC. Translating it yields CASHHRDSLNGYTF.

A single count supports this clone. The identical CDR3 is also encoded by other nucleotide sequences in the sample. The gene calls are TRBV6-5 and TRBJ1-1; TRBD1 agrees at 8 bases. V gave up 0 bases and J gave up 5 bases; unmatched junction bases: 2. Germline V gives CDR1 MNHEY, CDR2 SVGAGI. The CDR3 extends over 14 amino acids. The CDR3 bases are TGTGCCAGCAGTTACTCTACAGGGGGTACTGAAGCTTTCTTT. Translating it yields CASSYSTGGTEAFF.

This clone was seen only a few times. This chain connects TRBV6-5 to TRBJ1-1; D is undetermined. CDR1 is MNHEY and CDR2 is SVGAGI in the germline V gene. There are 14 residues in the CDR3. The V end lost 6 bases, the J end lost 4 bases, and 15 bases lay between the germline ends. The CDR3 sequence is CASRPSGKVTEAFF. The CDR3 coding sequence is TGTGCCAGCAGGCCGTCGGGGAAGGTCACTGAAGCTTTCTTT.

The chain carries TRBV30 and TRBJ2-1, with TRBD2 matching 7 bases. V lost 3 bases and J lost 7; bases outside the gene matches: 3. Germline assignment: CDR1 GTSNPN and CDR2 SVGIG (reference sequence). The CDR3 is 12 residues long. The CDR3 region is CAWSDGGNEQFF. CDR3 in DNA: TGTGCCTGGAGCGACGGGGGGAATGAGCAGTTCTTC.

In its sample, this clone was seen once. V and J are TRBV5-1 and TRBJ1-6, with no clear D. Germline V gene data show CDR1 as SGHRS and CDR2 as YFSETQ. V lost 10 bases and J 5 bases, leaving 13 bases between the germline ends. The CDR3 length is 13 residues. The CDR3 is CAEAGFDNSPLHF. CDR3 sequence (DNA): TGCGCCGAGGCGGGGTTTGATAATTCACCCCTCCACTTT.

The gene calls are TRBV29-1 and TRBJ2-7; weak D call: TRBD2 (5 bases). The length of the CDR3 is 15 residues. Germline V gene sequence: CDR1 SQVTM, CDR2 ANQGSEA. The germline V and J ends were trimmed by 0 bases and 4 bases, with 16 bases remaining between them. Here the CDR3 reads CSVEERGVERYEQYF. The CDR3, as DNA: TGCAGCGTTGAAGAACGGGGAGTGGAAAGGTACGAGCAGTACTTC.

The rearrangement links TRBV7-9 to TRBJ2-1; D uncertain. CDR1 is SEHNR, CDR2 FQNEAQ, per germline (reference sequence). V shed 3 bases and J shed 5 bases, with 2 bases lying between them. This CDR3 spans 11 amino acids. As DNA, the CDR3 is TGTGCCAGCAGCTTTAACAATGAGCAGTTCTTC. Encoded protein: CASSFNNEQFF.

The chain carries TRBV7-9 and TRBJ2-3; 7 bases map to TRBD2. The V gene end was trimmed by 3 bases and the J gene end by 6 bases; junction bases not matched to a gene: 9. Germline V lookup: CDR1 SEHNR, CDR2 FQNEAQ (reference sequence). The CDR3 consists of 15 residues. CDR3 protein: CASSFGLVLLDTQYF. CDR3 sequence (DNA): TGTGCCAGCAGCTTTGGACTAGTCCTTCTCGATACGCAGTATTTT.

The rearrangement uses TRBV2 and TRBJ2-2, with D perhaps matching TRBD2 (6 bases). The CDR3 length is 15 residues. The germline gives CDR1 SNHLY, CDR2 FYNNEI. Trimming stripped 2 bases from V and 7 bases from J, with 14 bases between. The CDR3 region has the DNA TGTGCCAGCAGTGAAAGGACTACCAGGTTCGGGGAGCTGTTTTTT. Translated, it gives CASSERTTRFGELFF. Supplemented by reference TRBV2 and TRBJ2-2, the full variable domain reads EPEVTQTPSHQVTQMGQEVILRCVPISNHLYFYWYRQILGQKVEFLVSFYNNEISEKSEIFDDQFSVERPDGSNFTLKIRSTKLEDSAMYFCASSERTTRFGELFFGEGSRLTVL.

Points on this clone: An end of the junction does not agree with germline; a read error may underlie this. The rearrangement uses TRBV7-8 and TRBJ2-1; TRBD2 matches 8 bases. CDR3 length: 18 residues. Germline V gene lookup returns CDR1 SGHVS and CDR2 FQNEAQ. The CDR3 loop reads CAISQMTSARGAYNEQFF. In DNA, the CDR3 is TGTGCCATCAGCCAGATGACTAGCGCTCGTGGAGCCTACAATGAGCAGTTCTTC.